The source of this T cell receptor beta chain is a study of blood T cell repertoires in COVID-19. At the level of the study: Researchers got acute and convalescent COVID-19 samples from the United States, Italy and Spain. PBMCs, B-cell-depleted T cells, or T cells provided the cDNA or gDNA that made up the material.

In the original processing: Quantification of nucleated cells was approximated via reference gene primer amplification. Profiling relied on immunoSEQ multiplex PCR, and the TCRdb table lists in-frame clones only, not all of them. V, J and clone size are those of that table, while D and trimming were read from the DNA. Of about 98,000 clones in the sample, 82% were seen once. Germline assignment: CDR1 LNHNV and CDR2 YYDKDF (reference sequence). V shed 1 base and J shed 1 base, with 11 bases lying between them. This CDR3 is built from 15 residues. This rearrangement joins TRBV15 to TRBJ2-7; TRBD1 is a possible D gene (5 bases). The sequenced sample consisted of peripheral blood. This receptor was identified in an older man with active or convalescent COVID-19. CDR3 sequence reads: CATSRGQTWSYEQYF. CDR3 DNA: TGTGCCACCAGCAGAGGACAGACCTGGTCCTACGAGCAGTACTTC.